The sequence of this TCR beta chain was determined in a study of blood T cells in healthy people across ages (dated by TCRdb to between 2014 and 2017). The study in broad terms: Template switching captured roughly one uniquely barcoded TCR beta cDNA molecule per two T cells in model experiments. To track age-related changes in TCR beta repertoire diversity, the study relied on deep sequencing normalized with unique cDNA molecular identifiers. The donors were split into four age groups: young (average around 15 years), middle-aged (about 40), aged (roughly 65) and long-lived (roughly 80). To avoid experimental bias, donors of different ages were randomly spread across the sequencing lanes. For two donors (one aged 18 to 30 and one aged 80 or older), the study analyzed two additional independent replicas of 1 million unique cDNA reads from the same blood draw. Overall study outcomes, separate from this receptor: As age increased, observed TCR beta diversity per million T cells dropped in a roughly linear way, and a significant reduction was already evident by age about 40. Bulk unsorted PBMC profiling prevented conclusive comparison of naive and antigen-experienced compartments. Because the CMV infection status of the donors was unknown, age-related changes in expanded clonotypes may potentially have been confounded. The percentage of naive T cells measured by flow cytometry correlated strongly with observed TCR beta diversity. Compared with the aged group, the long-lived group had more naive CD4+ T cells, fewer expanded clones and increased TCR diversity, a pattern suggesting age selection. Total diversity estimates from one million sequenced T cells were considered lower bounds and underestimates.

As concerns this clonotype: The specificity of this receptor is unknown. Base qualities are missing; no much larger clone stands one base away.

Library construction relied on 5' RACE. Sequencing was performed on an Illumina HiSeq 2500. The second PCR ran for about 6 to 11 cycles and used a J-beta primer mix along with a sample-barcoded 5' primer. Each TCR beta cDNA molecule received a unique molecular identifier from a template-switch 5' adaptor carrying 12 random nucleotides. At least 2.5 million CDR3-containing paired-end reads were obtained from each sample. First-strand cDNA synthesis was performed from all RNA using the Mint cDNA synthesis kit, with priming by a TRBC-specific oligonucleotide. Following uracil-DNA glycosylase treatment, all cDNA underwent a first 18-cycle PCR with the universal primers M1SS and BC2_uni_R. Processing in the source paper ran as follows. For normalization, 1 million high-quality reads, each with a distinct molecular identifier, were randomly selected from each sample. Instead of being binned into consensus sequences, reads with shared molecular identifiers were discarded. MiTCR, with a Q25 quality threshold and the strictest error-elimination algorithm, was used for CDR3 identification, clonotype clustering and error correction. Lower-bound total TCR beta diversity was estimated with a nonparametric unseen species model using Euler transformation. Using fastp at Q25 and MiXCR, TCRdb reprocessed the public reads and kept productive beta chains. Entries are consolidated by CDR3 protein sequence, retaining the most common genes and DNA. TCRdb's processing, not the authors' own work, is the source of the V and J calls. The sample table contains approximately 600,000 distinct CDR3 sequences; only one count was recorded for under 70% of them. The ten largest clones capture more than 35% of the sample.

V is clipped by 1 base and J by 8 bases, and the sequence between their germline boundaries is 14 bases long. Looking up the germline V gene yields CDR1 SGHTA and CDR2 FQGNSA. Its CDR3 holds 14 amino acids, cysteine through phenylalanine. Only the CDR3 part of the read is kept: 42 bases, read in frame from the first base. The donors were some 36 Caucasian individuals from Russia, aged about 6 to 100 years, who were systemically healthy. Each donor gave approximately 9.3 milliliters of peripheral blood, collected into EDTA-treated Vacutainer tubes. Ficoll-Paque density-gradient centrifugation was used to isolate PBMCs, with at least 6.5 million obtained per sample. Trizol reagent was used to extract total RNA from PBMCs, with at least 5.5 micrograms per sample. Naive CD45RAhigh/CD27high T cell percentages were measured by flow cytometry on a PBMC aliquot from every donor.

This chain joins TRBV7-2 to TRBJ1-2; the D segment cannot be called with confidence. The clonotype originates from a man aged 60-69 years in good health. Sequencing was carried out using blood. The sequence in DNA is TGTGCCAGCAGCTTAGTAGCCGCCGTCGCGGGCTACACCTTC. Translated, this gives CASSLVAAVAGYTF.